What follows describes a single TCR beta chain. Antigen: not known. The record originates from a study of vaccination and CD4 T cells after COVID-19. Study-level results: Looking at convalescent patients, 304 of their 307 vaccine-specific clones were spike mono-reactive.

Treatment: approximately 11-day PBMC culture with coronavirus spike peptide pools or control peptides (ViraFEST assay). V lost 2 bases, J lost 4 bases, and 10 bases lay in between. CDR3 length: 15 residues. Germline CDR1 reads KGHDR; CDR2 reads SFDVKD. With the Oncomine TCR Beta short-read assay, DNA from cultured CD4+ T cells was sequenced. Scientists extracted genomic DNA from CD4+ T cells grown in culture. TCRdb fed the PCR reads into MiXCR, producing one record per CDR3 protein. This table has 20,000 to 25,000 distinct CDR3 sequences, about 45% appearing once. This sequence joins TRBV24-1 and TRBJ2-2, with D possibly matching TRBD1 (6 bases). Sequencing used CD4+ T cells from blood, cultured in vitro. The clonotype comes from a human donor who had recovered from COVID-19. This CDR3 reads CATSDSDRGTGELFF. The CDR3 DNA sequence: TGTGCCACCAGTGATTCGGACAGAGGCACCGGGGAGCTGTTTTTT.